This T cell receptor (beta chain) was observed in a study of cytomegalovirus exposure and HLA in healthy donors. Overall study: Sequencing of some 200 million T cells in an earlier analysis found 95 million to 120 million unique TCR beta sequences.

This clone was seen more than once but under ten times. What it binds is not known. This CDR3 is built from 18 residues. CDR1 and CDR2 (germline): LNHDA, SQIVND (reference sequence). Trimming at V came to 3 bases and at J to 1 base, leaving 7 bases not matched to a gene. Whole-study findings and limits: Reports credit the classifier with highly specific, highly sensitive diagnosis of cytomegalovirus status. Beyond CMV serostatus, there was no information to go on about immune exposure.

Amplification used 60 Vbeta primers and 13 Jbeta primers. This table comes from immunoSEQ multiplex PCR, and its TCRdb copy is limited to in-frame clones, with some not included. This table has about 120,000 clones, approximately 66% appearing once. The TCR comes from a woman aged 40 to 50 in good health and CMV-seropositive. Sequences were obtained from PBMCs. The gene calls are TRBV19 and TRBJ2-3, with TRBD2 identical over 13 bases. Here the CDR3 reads CASSIWTSGRGGTDTQYF. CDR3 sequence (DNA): TGTGCCAGTAGTATCTGGACTAGCGGGAGAGGGGGCACAGATACGCAGTATTTT.